This TCR beta chain is drawn from a study of blood T cell repertoires in COVID-19. About the research overall: Sites in the United States, Italy and Spain provided acute and convalescent COVID-19 samples. PBMCs, B-cell-depleted T cells, or T cells provided the cDNA or gDNA that made up the material.

This CDR3 comprises 16 residues. The junction had 6 bases not matched to a gene; V was cut back by 1 base and J by 1 base. The germline V gene encodes CDR1 SGHRS and CDR2 YFSETQ. Authors' methods: Reference gene primer amplification in the assay estimated nucleated cell counts. Repertoires were generated with immunoSEQ multiplex PCR, while TCRdb's copy carries only in-frame clones and drops some. V, J and clone size derive from that table, while D and trimming were established from the DNA sequence. The profile shows about 27,000 clones, roughly nine tenths of them singletons. The source material was peripheral blood. The rearrangement links TRBV5-1 to TRBJ2-7; 9 bases fit TRBD2. The TCR was taken from a man between 65 and 85 years old with active COVID-19. The CDR3, as DNA: TGCGCCAGCAGCTTGCTACAGCGGGGGGCGTCCTACGAGCAGTACTTC. Its protein product is CASSLLQRGASYEQYF.